This record looks at one T cell receptor (beta chain) sequence and its context. What this receptor recognizes is not known. The cohort consisted of 600 to 750 healthy bone marrow donors. At the time of sampling, all cohort members were nominally healthy, though unrecorded immune exposures were likely present. The donor tested CMV seropositive and was one of the 289 seropositive cohort members. A peripheral blood sample was collected from each donor, and TCR beta sequencing was performed on peripheral blood mononuclear cells. The Qiagen DNeasy Blood Extraction Kit was used to extract genomic DNA from the blood cell samples. From the germline V gene, CDR1 is MGHRA and CDR2 is YSYEKL. The CDR3 numbers 14 residues from cysteine through phenylalanine. The entry retains the CDR3 DNA only, 42 bases that are in frame from base 1. V is cut back by 3 bases and J by 6 bases, with 4 bases in the junction unmatched.

This sample is drawn from a study of cytomegalovirus exposure and HLA in healthy donors (dated by TCRdb to about 2017). Notes on the research overall: An earlier analysis of approximately 640 of the donors reported approximately 300 Gb of sequence data and around 110 million unique TCR beta sequences from 150 million to 200 million T cells. Every discovery cohort repertoire had been produced on one sequencing platform. In a later analysis, previously published TCR beta repertoires from more than 500 donors were re-analyzed and high-resolution HLA genotyping was added so that TCR occurrence patterns could be studied. The study combined high-throughput TCR immunosequencing, statistical association of individual TCRs with disease status, and machine learning to predict cytomegalovirus infection status. In the later analysis, no new phenotypic data were used to find candidate immune exposures; instead, reliance was placed on TCR beta sequences and their occurrence across donors. A later genetic analysis took genome-wide SNP genotypes for about 55% of the roughly 670 donors and used that subset as a discovery cohort. Roughly 5 DR-DQ haplotypes were handled as single units for association and clustering because linkage in the cohort was strong. An early release covering some 640 HLA-typed donors comprised roughly 300 gigabases of sequencing data and 85 million to 100 million unique TCR sequences. Besides the first cohort of roughly 700 subjects, a separate validation cohort made up of roughly 120 different subjects was used. Typing coverage varied by locus: about 629-630 donors for A, B, C, DRB1 and DQB1; approximately 500 for DQA1; about 600 for DPA1; roughly 470 for DPB1. Among roughly 400 genotyped donors of the cohort, an average of around 240,000 unique TCR beta nucleotide sequences were sequenced per donor, 15% to 20% of them non-productive. Class I and class II HLA loci were covered by the typing at four-digit resolution. The aim of the study was to test whether cataloging public T cell receptors could identify signatures of past pathogen exposure. Of the roughly 430 genotyped donors, around 81% fell in the genetic ancestry cluster associated with self-reported Caucasian donors. Alongside the repertoire data, information on donor age, sex, ethnicity and CMV serostatus was compiled. The study used immunosequencing to profile the T cell repertoires of approximately 650 subjects and linked those repertoires to cytomegalovirus serostatus. An earlier analysis of fewer than 700 of the donors applied high-throughput TCR beta sequencing to assess whether each TCR beta V gene segment acted as functional or pseudogenic. Results and caveats for the whole study, not just this receptor: Across donors, most TCR sequences were observed very rarely, whereas some public TCRs were present in many individuals. In a later analysis, the rate of TCR association differed among HLA loci, with DRB1 alleles having the most associated TCRs and HLA-C alleles having the fewest. In a later analysis, around 17,000 TCR beta sequences were associated with specific HLA alleles at a false discovery rate of 0.05. A cluster of highly shared sequence variants was judged likely to represent a technical artifact of the sequencing pipeline. Cytomegalovirus status was reported to be diagnosed by the classifier with high specificity and sensitivity in both the original and validation cohorts. An earlier analysis of several hundred of the donors showed that most TCR beta V segments appeared in productive rearrangements either about 87% or about 30% of the time, which broadly matched IMGT annotations. Immune exposure information for the cohort was limited to CMV serostatus. Linkage disequilibrium might explain the correlated functional status among segregating V segments, but an unknown experimental factor could not be ruled out. Because HLA typing was missing for some donors at each locus, association tests included only the typed subset. Assigning TCR associations to individual alleles was difficult when HLA alleles, especially DR and DQ, strongly co-occurred. This cohort had only TCR beta chains sequenced, and the lack of alpha or paired-chain data limited which features could be detected. A total of about 150 TCR beta chains were listed by the study as associated with cytomegalovirus. A later analysis reported that several top co-occurrence clusters appeared linked to parvovirus B19, influenza, CMV and Epstein-Barr virus. In a later genetic analysis, fewer N-insertions in productive TCRs were reported among donors in an Asian-associated ancestry cluster than the roughly 710-donor mean. The authors suggested that the approach could potentially be extended to other disease states and immunological phenotypes. Presence/absence analyses assumed roughly uniform sequencing depth across donors, an assumption that may not hold. A later genetic analysis associated a missense DCLRE1C variant with V-gene and J-gene trimming of TCR beta chains, and an independent cohort replicated the association. Because counts were too low, roughly 16 rarely observed V segments, including chromosome 9 orphons, were excluded from the earlier analysis of a few hundred of the donors. In a later analysis, HLA-associated TCR beta chains showed more clonal expansion and lower generation probabilities than non-associated chains that were equally common. The 87-base-pair reads could not distinguish some IMGT-functional V segments, including TRBV6-2 and TRBV6-3, so those segments were excluded. Most CMV-associated TCR beta chains appeared to be HLA-restricted in a later analysis, and the HLA associations seemed to be driven largely by CMV exposure. In vitro tests confirmed that a few of the cytomegalovirus-associated TCR beta chains recognize cytomegalovirus antigens. A further reported finding was that TCR beta sequences accurately predicted the HLA-A and HLA-B alleles for most subjects in the first cohort.

The library was generated by the immunoSEQ multiplex PCR assay. The multiplex PCR relied on a mix of 60 forward primers for TCR Vbeta segments and 13 reverse primers for TCR Jbeta segments. Amplification of the CDR3 region of rearranged TCR beta genes was performed with a multiplex PCR assay on genomic DNA. On the Illumina HiSeq System, the amplified TCR beta libraries were sequenced as 87-base-pair reads. Per the original workflow: Across the 500 to 850 repertoires, a later analysis counted roughly 84 million unique TCR beta chains, 9 million to 14 million of which were shared by at least two donors. Raw reads were error-corrected and collapsed into unique sequences by a nearest-neighbor algorithm in which closely related sequences were merged to remove PCR and sequencing errors. V, D and J gene segments were assigned by aligning CDR3 sequences to IMGT reference sequences. For a sequence to be retained, a match of at least six nucleotides was required to both a V gene segment and a J gene segment. Rearrangements were classified as productive when the CDR3 lacked stop codons and remained in frame with V and J, and all other rearrangements were classified as non-productive. Following IMGT convention, CDR3 was defined as the stretch from the second conserved V-encoded cysteine up to the conserved J-encoded phenylalanine. In an earlier analysis of 587 of the donors, sequences lacking an unambiguous match to a single V gene segment were excluded. In an earlier analysis of a few hundred of the donors, a V segment was called functional when productive rearrangements were above 56.7%, and segregating when the standard deviation between donors exceeded 5%. A statistical classification framework was developed to diagnose cytomegalovirus status using the catalog of TCR beta chain sequences. In a later analysis, TCR nucleotide sequences were compared against IMGT/GENE-DB human TR gene sequences so that V and J genes could be assigned. Using the TCRdist pipeline, a later analysis assigned CDR3 sequences along with most-parsimonious VDJ recombination scenarios. In a later analysis, every TCR beta chain was defined by the combination of its CDR3 amino acid sequence and its V-gene family, and reads without a unique V-gene family were dropped. As a way to deal with suspected cross-contamination and a sequencing artifact, a later analysis dropped under 600 nucleotide sequences that were highly shared and had low generation probability. In a later analysis, a clonal expansion index was calculated for each public chain from normalized within-repertoire ranks of inferred template counts. A later analysis computed generation probabilities with a VDJ recombination model fitted to out-of-frame rearrangements, and checked the results against IGoR. In a later analysis, hypergeometric tests were used to score TCR-TCR, TCR-HLA and TCR-CMV co-occurrence, with a repertoire-size bias correction applied to TCR pairs. A later analysis estimated false discovery rates by permuting HLA or CMV assignments 20 times. In a later analysis, co-occurring TCRs were grouped using DBSCAN, and TCRdist sequence similarity was added for clustering within HLA-allele-positive subsets. For co-occurrence clustering, repertoires with fewer than 30,000 or more than 120,000 public chains were excluded, along with roughly 5 repertoires with anomalous nucleotide sharing. TCRdb holds this immuneACCESS table with in-frame rearrangements only. Some clones are missing; in checked studies, unresolved V genes explain under half, and the rest has no known cause. V, J and clone size are taken as reported in that table, and D and trimming were inferred from the DNA itself. This sample's table lists tens of thousands of clones. The top ten constitute less than 5% of the sample.

The material sequenced was PBMCs. The clonotype originates from a man between 18 and 29 years old in good health and CMV-seropositive. This sequence uses TRBV4-1 and TRBJ1-5, and TRBD1 aligns with 8 junction nucleotides. CDR3 region: CASSQTGTGQPQHF. The base sequence is TGCGCCAGCAGCCAGACCGGGACAGGTCAGCCCCAGCATTTT.